The rows below give T cell receptor beta chains drawn from one sample of a study of vaccination effects on CD4 cells after COVID-19. Sequenced by immunoSEQ multiplex PCR; TCRdb stores in-frame clones only, minus some. The table records around 47,000 clones, under 80% of them present only once. Their target antigens are unknown. The source material was CD4+ T cells from PBMCs cultured with a peptide pool, sampled before COVID-19 vaccination. These receptors all come from a human donor who had a prior SARS-CoV-2 infection. Each CDR3 is given with its conserved first and last residue. A D gene is named only where the DNA matches it firmly. The size of a clone is reported for some rows only, either as once, few or many, or as a class for expanded clones.

>TRBJ2-2|NA|NA|TRBV15
TGTGCCACCAGCAGAGGTTCCAGGGGCACCGGGGAGCTGTTTTTT
CATSRGSRGTGELFF
>TRBJ1-6|NA|few|TRBV9
TGTGCCAGCAGCGTAGGAGGATATGACTCACCCCTCCACTTT
CASSVGGYDSPLHF
>TRBJ1-5|TRBD1|NA|TRBV19
TGTGCCAGCTCAAGAGGGACAGGGGGATTTTATAGCAATCAGCCCCAGCATTTT
CASSRGTGGFYSNQPQHF
>TRBJ2-5|NA|NA|TRBV21-1
TGTGCCAGCAGCAAACCCCTCCACCCGTACCAAGAGACCCAGTACTTC
CASSKPLHPYQETQYF
>TRBJ2-2|NA|NA|TRBV27
TGTGCCAGCAGATTTACTTCCAGGGTGGACACCGGGGAGCTGTTTTTT
CASRFTSRVDTGELFF
>TRBJ2-7|NA|NA|TRBV5-4
TGTGCCAGCAGCCACAGGGCTTCCAACGAGCAGTACTTC
CASSHRASNEQYF
>TRBJ2-5|NA|NA|TRBV11-3
TGTGCCAGCAGCTTAGCAAGCTCGCGGGCGGGACAAGAGACCCAGTACTTC
CASSLASSRAGQETQYF
>TRBJ1-2|NA|NA|TRBV7-2
TGTGCCAGCAGCCCAATGGAATCCTATGGCTACACCTTC
CASSPMESYGYTF
>TRBJ2-7|NA|NA|TRBV5-1
TGCGCCAGCAGCTTGGTGGGGGACTACGAGCAGTACTTC
CASSLVGDYEQYF
>TRBJ1-5|NA|once|TRBV6-1
TGTGCCAGCAGTGAATGGGTTGGGGCAGACTTTTTCAATAGCAATCAGCCCCAGCATTTT
CASSEWVGADFFNSNQPQHF
>TRBJ1-5|TRBD1|few|TRBV19
TGTGCCAGTAGTATCAGGGGGGACTTGCCCCAGCATTTT
CASSIRGDLPQHF
>TRBJ1-5|NA|NA|TRBV5-5
TGTGCCAGCAGCTTGGTAGGGAGGGGCAATCAGCCCCAGCATTTT
CASSLVGRGNQPQHF
>TRBJ2-3|NA|NA|TRBV7-2
TGTGCCAGCAGCTTGGGGGGGCCGTTGGTGGATACGCAGTATTTT
CASSLGGPLVDTQYF
>TRBJ1-6|TRBD1|few|TRBV19
TGTGCCAGTAGCATAGGGGGACAGTATAATTCACCCCTCCACTTT
CASSIGGQYNSPLHF
>TRBJ2-5|NA|NA|TRBV9
TGTGCCAGCAGCGGGACGGCTTTAGAGGCCCAGTACTTC
CASSGTALEAQYF
>TRBJ2-7|TRBD1|NA|TRBV5-1
TGCGCCAGCAGCCAGGGGACAGGGGGCCGATACGAGCAGTACTTC
CASSQGTGGRYEQYF
>TRBJ2-7|NA|NA|TRBV7-8
TGTGCCAGCAGCTTAGGAGCTATGGACAACGAGCAGTACTTC
CASSLGAMDNEQYF
>TRBJ2-1|TRBD2|NA|TRBV5-4
TGTGCCAGCAGCTTGGTACCGGGGGGGCTGGACAATGAGCAGTTCTTC
CASSLVPGGLDNEQFF
>TRBJ2-7|NA|NA|TRBV18
TGTGCCAGCTCACGAACCGTGGGCGAGCAGTACTTC
CASSRTVGEQYF
>TRBJ2-1|NA|NA|TRBV18
TGTGCCAGCTCTGGGGGCAATGAGCAGTTCTTC
CASSGGNEQFF
>TRBJ2-1|TRBD1|NA|TRBV7-3
TGTGCCAGCAGCCCGTCCCGGGACAGGGGCGAGCAGTTCTTC
CASSPSRDRGEQFF
>TRBJ2-2|TRBD2|NA|TRBV27
TGTGCCAGCAGTTCTAGGCTAGCGGGGCTAGACACCGGGGAGCTGTTTTTT
CASSSRLAGLDTGELFF
>TRBJ2-5|NA|NA|TRBV5-5
TGTGCCAGCAGCCCTGATTGGGGGAGAGGCGGAGAGACCCAGTACTTC
CASSPDWGRGGETQYF
>TRBJ2-3|NA|NA|TRBV5-4
TGTGCCCTAAAAGCCGAAGCCTCAGATACGCAGTATTTT
CALKAEASDTQYF
>TRBJ1-2|NA|NA|TRBV6-5
TGTGCCAGCAGCCGCCAGGAGAACTATGGCTACACCTTC
CASSRQENYGYTF
>TRBJ1-1|NA|NA|TRBV7-2
TGTGCCAGCAGCTTAGGGACAGTGAACACTGAAGCTTTCTTT
CASSLGTVNTEAFF
>TRBJ2-1|NA|NA|TRBV3-1/TRBV3-2
TGTGCCAGCAGCCAAGTTGTCTACAATGAGCAGTTCTTC
CASSQVVYNEQFF
>TRBJ2-5|TRBD2|NA|TRBV4-2
TGTGCCAGCAGCCCATCTAGCGGGGGGTCCCAACAAGAGACCCAGTACTTC
CASSPSSGGSQQETQYF
>TRBJ1-4|TRBD1|NA|TRBV12-3/TRBV12-4
TGTGCCAGCAGTTTCAGGGGGGGGGAAAAACTGTTTTTT
CASSFRGGEKLFF
>TRBJ1-4|NA|NA|TRBV30
TGTGCCTGGACCGACCAGGGACGTGAAAAACTGTTTTTT
CAWTDQGREKLFF
>TRBJ1-2|TRBD1|NA|TRBV6-5
TGTGCCAGCATCGTAAGACAGGGGGCTGGAGGCTACACCTTC
CASIVRQGAGGYTF
>TRBJ2-2|TRBD1|NA|TRBV7-3
TGTGCCAGCAGCACGGCAGGGGGCGCGGGTTACACCGGGGAGCTGTTTTTT
CASSTAGGAGYTGELFF
>TRBJ2-7|NA|NA|TRBV5-6
TGTGCCAGCAGCCTAGGTGGGTACGAGCAGTACTTC
CASSLGGYEQYF
>TRBJ2-5|NA|NA|TRBV18
TGTGCCAGCTCACGGGGCACAGGGGAGGCGACCCAGTACTTC
CASSRGTGEATQYF